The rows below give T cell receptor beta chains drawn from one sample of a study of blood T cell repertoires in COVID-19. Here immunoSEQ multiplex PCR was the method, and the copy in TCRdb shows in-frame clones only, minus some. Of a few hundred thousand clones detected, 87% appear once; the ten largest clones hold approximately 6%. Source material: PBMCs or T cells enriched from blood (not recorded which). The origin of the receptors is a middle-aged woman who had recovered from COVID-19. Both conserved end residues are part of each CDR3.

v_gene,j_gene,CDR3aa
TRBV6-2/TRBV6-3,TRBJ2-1,CASSPLGLAGPNEQFF
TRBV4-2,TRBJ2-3,CASSQEFQGRADTQYF
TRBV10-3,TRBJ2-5,CAISQPPSSTGQETQYF
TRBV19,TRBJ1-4,CASSPAGTGNSEKLFF
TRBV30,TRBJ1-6,CAWSQDRVDNSPLHF
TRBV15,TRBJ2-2,CATSRGQGGGVAGELFF
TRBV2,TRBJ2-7,CASNAGGYEQYF
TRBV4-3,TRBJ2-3,CASSQDRPAGGPPQYF
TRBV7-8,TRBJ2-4,CASSLLSLAKNIQYF
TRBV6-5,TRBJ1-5,CASSLTASNQPQHF
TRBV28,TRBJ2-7,CASRPSGREVYEQYF
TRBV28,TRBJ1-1,CASSIQNTEAFF
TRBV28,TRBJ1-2,CASSSLGQGYGYTF
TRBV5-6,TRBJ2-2,CASSLFQTSNTGELFF
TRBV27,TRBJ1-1,CASSSSRFEVTEAFF
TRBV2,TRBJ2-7,CASSVGRDYEQYF
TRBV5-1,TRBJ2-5,CASSYNRLAGDGTQYF
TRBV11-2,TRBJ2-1,CASRQTSASYNEQFF
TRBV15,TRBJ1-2,CATSRGGGNGYTF
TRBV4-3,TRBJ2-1,CASSPGLAGGPANEQFF
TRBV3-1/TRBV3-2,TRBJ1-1,CASSQGAGEWTEAFF
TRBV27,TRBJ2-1,CASTRLGQPYNEQFF
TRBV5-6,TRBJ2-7,CASSLRQGGYEQYF
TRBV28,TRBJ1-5,CASGRLFNQPQHF
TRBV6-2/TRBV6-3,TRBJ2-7,CASSYRGRTYEQYF
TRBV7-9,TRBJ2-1,CASSLAGSREQFF